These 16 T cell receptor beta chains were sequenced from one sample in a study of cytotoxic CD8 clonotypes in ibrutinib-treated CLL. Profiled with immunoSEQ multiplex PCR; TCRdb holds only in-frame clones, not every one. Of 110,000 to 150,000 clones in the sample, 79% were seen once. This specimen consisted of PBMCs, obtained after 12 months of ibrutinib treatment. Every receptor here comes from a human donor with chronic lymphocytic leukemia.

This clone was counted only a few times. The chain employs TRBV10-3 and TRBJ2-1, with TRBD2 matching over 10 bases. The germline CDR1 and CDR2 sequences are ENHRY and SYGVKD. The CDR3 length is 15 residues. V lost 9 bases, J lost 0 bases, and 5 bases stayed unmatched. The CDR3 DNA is TGTGCCATGAGGACTAGCGGAGGCTCCTACAATGAGCAGTTCTTC. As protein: CAMRTSGGSYNEQFF.

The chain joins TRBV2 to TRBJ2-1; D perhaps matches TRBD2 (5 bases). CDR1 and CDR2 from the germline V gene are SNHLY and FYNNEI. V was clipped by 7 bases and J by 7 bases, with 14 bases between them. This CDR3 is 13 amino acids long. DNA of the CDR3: TGTGCCAGCATTGTGGGAGTTCATAATGAGCAGTTCTTC. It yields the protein CASIVGVHNEQFF.

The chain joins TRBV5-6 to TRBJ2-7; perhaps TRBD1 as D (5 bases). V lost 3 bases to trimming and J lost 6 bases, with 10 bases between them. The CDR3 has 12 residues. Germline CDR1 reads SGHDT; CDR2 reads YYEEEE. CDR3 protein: CASSSTGREQYF. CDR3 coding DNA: TGTGCCAGCAGCTCCACAGGCCGCGAGCAGTACTTC.

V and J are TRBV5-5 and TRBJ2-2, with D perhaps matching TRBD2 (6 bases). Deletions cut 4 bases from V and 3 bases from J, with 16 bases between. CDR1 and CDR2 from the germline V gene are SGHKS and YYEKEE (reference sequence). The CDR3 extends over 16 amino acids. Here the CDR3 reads CASSPRRAEHTGELFF. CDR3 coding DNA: TGTGCCAGCAGCCCCAGGAGGGCGGAGCACACCGGGGAGCTGTTTTTT.

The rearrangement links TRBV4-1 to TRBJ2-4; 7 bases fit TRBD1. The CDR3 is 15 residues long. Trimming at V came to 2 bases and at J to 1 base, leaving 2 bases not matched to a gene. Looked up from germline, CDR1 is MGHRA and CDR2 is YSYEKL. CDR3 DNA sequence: TGCGCCAGCAGCCAAATACAGGGGGCCAAAAACATTCAGTACTTC. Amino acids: CASSQIQGAKNIQYF.

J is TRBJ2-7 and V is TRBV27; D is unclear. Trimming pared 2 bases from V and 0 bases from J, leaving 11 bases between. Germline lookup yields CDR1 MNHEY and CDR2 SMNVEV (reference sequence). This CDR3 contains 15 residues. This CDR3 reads CASSLRADGSYEQYF. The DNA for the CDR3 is TGTGCCAGCAGTTTACGGGCAGACGGCTCCTACGAGCAGTACTTC.

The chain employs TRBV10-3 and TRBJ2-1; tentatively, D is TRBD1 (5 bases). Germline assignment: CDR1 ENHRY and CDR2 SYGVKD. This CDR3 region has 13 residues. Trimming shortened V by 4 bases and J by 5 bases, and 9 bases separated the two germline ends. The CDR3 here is CAISGPRDNEQFF. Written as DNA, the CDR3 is TGTGCCATCAGTGGACCCAGGGACAATGAGCAGTTCTTC.

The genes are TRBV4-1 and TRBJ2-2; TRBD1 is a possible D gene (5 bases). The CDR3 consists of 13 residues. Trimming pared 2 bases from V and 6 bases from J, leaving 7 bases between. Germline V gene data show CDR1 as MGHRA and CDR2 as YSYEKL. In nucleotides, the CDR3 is TGCGCCAGCAGCCAACAGGGCCCCGGGGAGCTGTTTTTT. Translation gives CASSQQGPGELFF.

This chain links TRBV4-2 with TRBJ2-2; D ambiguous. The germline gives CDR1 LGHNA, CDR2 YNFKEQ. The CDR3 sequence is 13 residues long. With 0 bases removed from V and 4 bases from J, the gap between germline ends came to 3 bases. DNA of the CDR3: TGTGCCAGCAGCCAAGAGGTCACCGGGGAGCTGTTTTTT. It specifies CASSQEVTGELFF.

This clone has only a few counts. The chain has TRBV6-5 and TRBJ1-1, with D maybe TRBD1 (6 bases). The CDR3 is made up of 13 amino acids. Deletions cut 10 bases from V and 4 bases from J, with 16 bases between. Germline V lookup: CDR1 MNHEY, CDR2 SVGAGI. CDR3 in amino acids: CATHGGAITEAFF. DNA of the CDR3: TGTGCCACCCACGGGGGGGCGATCACTGAAGCTTTCTTT.

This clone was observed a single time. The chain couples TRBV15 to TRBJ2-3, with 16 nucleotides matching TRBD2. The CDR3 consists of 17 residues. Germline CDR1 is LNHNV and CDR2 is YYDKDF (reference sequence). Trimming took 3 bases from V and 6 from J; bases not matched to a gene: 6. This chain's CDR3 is CATSRGGLAGGLDTQYF. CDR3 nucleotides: TGTGCCACCAGCAGGGGGGGACTAGCGGGAGGGCTTGATACGCAGTATTTT.

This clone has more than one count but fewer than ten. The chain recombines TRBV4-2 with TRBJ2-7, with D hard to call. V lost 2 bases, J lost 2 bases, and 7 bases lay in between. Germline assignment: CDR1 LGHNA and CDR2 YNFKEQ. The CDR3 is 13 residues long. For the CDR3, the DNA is TGTGCCAGCAGCCAATGGGAAACCTACGAGCAGTACTTC. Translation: CASSQWETYEQYF.

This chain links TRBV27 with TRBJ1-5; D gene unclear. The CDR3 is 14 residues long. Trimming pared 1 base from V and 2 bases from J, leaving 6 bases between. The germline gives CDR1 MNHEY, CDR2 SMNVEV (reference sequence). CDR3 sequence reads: CASSLLTGNQPQHF. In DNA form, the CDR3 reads TGTGCCAGCAGTTTATTAACAGGCAATCAGCCCCAGCATTTT.

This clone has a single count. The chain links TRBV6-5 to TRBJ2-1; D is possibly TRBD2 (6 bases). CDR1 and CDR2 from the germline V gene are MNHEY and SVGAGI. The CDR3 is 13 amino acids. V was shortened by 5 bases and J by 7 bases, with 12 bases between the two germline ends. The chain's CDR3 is CASSKPGLNEQFF. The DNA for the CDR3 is TGTGCCAGCAGTAAACCGGGACTGAATGAGCAGTTCTTC.

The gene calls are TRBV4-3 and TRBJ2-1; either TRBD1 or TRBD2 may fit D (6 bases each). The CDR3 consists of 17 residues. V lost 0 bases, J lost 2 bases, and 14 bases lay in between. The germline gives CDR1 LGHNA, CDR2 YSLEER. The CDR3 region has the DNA TGCGCCAGCAGCCAAGAATGGGGGCGGGGTACCTACAATGAGCAGTTCTTC. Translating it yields CASSQEWGRGTYNEQFF.

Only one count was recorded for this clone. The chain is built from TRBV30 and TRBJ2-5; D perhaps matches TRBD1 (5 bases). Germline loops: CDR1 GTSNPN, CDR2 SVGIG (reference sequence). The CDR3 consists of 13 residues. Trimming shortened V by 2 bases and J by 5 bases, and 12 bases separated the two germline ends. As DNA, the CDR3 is TGTGCCTGGAGTCCAGGGATCGTGGAGACCCAGTACTTC. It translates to CAWSPGIVETQYF.